The sequence of this T cell receptor beta chain was determined in a study of identical twins' blood T cells. The donors were healthy female monozygous twins, three pairs in total. Reared together, all three twin pairs probably met the same infectious agents and vaccines. Unmatched junction bases numbered 15, after V lost 3 bases and J lost 1 base. CDR3 length: 19 residues. From germline, CDR1 is MGHDK and CDR2 SYGVNS. TCRdb ran MiXCR on the 5' RACE reads and lists one entry per CDR3 protein. The data hold around 380,000 distinct CDR3 sequences, with about 28% observed a single time. The gene calls are TRBV25-1 and TRBJ1-5; 7 nucleotides line up with TRBD1. The receptor's source is a woman between 18 and 50 years old in good health. The sample taken for sequencing was PBMCs. The CDR3 nucleotides are TGTGCCAGCAGTGATGTCGTCAGGGGGAGTAAGCGGAGCAATCAGCCCCAGCATTTT. Its translation: CASSDVVRGSKRSNQPQHF. The whole variable domain, filled in from reference TRBV25-1 and TRBJ1-5, reads EADIYQTPRYLVIGTGKKITLECSQTMGHDKMYWYQQDPGMELHLIHYSYGVNSTEKGDLSSESTVSRIRTEHFPLTLESARPSHTSQYLCASSDVVRGSKRSNQPQHFGDGTRLSIL.